This T cell receptor (beta chain) came from a study of blood T cell repertoires in COVID-19. Study as a whole: From T cells, B-cell-depleted T cells, or PBMCs came the material, which was cDNA or gDNA.

In the authors' workflow: Using reference gene primer amplification, nucleated cell counts were estimated. Sequenced by immunoSEQ multiplex PCR; TCRdb stores in-frame clones only, minus some. V and J calls and clone size are as listed in that table; D and trimming were resolved from the DNA. The profile shows roughly 230,000 clones, over 80% of them singletons. The V and J ends lost 7 bases and 2 bases respectively, with 14 bases between them. The CDR3 extends over 14 amino acids. Germline CDR1 is MNHEY and CDR2 is SVGAGI. This sequence was found in a man between 40 and 49 years old with acute or convalescent COVID-19. The sequenced material came from peripheral blood. The chain joins TRBV6-5 to TRBJ1-2; perhaps TRBD1 as D (5 bases). In nucleotides, the CDR3 is TGTGCCAGCAACGTCAACCAGGGAAACTATGGCTACACCTTC. Protein sequence: CASNVNQGNYGYTF.